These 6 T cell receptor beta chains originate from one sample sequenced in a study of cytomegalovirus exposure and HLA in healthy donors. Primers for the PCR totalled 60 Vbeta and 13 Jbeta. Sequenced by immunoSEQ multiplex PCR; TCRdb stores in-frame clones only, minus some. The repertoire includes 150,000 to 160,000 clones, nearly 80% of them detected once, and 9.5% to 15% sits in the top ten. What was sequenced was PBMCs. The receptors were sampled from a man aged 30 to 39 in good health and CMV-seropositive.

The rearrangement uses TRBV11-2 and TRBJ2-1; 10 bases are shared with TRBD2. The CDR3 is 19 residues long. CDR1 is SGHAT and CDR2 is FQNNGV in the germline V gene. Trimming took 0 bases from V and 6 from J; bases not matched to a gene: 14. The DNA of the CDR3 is TGTGCCAGCAGCTTAGATCCGGCTAGCGGGAGTCTAAGTGGCAATGAGCAGTTCTTC. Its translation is CASSLDPASGSLSGNEQFF.

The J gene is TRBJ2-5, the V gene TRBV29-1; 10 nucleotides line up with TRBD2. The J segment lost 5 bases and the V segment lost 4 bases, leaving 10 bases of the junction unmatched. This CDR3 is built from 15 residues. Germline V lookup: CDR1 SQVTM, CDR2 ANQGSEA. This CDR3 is CSVVASGSYQETQYF. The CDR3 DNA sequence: TGCAGCGTTGTGGCTAGCGGGAGTTATCAGGAGACCCAGTACTTC.

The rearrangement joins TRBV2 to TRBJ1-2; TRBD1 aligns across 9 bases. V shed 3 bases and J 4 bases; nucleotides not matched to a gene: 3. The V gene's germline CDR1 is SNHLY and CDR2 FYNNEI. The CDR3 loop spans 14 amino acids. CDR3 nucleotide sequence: TGTGCCAGCAGTGATAGACAGGGGGTCTATGGCTACACCTTC. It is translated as CASSDRQGVYGYTF.

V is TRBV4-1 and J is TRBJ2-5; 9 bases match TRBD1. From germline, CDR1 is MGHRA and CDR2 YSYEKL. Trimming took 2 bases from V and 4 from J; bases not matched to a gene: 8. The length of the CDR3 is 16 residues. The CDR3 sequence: CASSQKKQGAPETQYF. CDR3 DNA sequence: TGCGCCAGCAGCCAAAAAAAACAGGGGGCTCCAGAGACCCAGTACTTC.

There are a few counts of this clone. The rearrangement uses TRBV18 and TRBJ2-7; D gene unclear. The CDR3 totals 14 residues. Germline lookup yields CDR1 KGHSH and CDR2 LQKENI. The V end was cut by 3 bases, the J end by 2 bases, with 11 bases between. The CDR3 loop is CASSPGTAAYEQYF. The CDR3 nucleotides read TGTGCCAGCTCACCCGGCACGGCGGCCTACGAGCAGTACTTC.

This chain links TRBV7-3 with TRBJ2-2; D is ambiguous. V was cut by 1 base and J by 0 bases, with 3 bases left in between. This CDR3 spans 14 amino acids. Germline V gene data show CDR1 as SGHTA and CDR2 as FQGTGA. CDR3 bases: TGTGCCAGCAGCTTAATAACGAACACCGGGGAGCTGTTTTTT. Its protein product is CASSLITNTGELFF.